This T cell receptor beta chain was sequenced in a study of T cell changes during pregnancy in multiple sclerosis. The table came from immunoSEQ multiplex PCR; TCRdb's copy has only in-frame clones and leaves some out. This table holds 30,000 to 40,000 clones, 94% found once. CDR3 length: 12 amino acids. V shed 11 bases and J shed 2 bases, with 13 bases lying between them. Germline CDR1 and CDR2: SNHLY and FYNNEI. V usage is TRBV2 and J usage is TRBJ2-7; D not certain. Sample: CD4+ T cells from peripheral blood mononuclear cells, taken in the second trimester of pregnancy. The TCR comes from a female donor with multiple sclerosis, enrolled in a pregnancy study. CDR3 loop: CAAASVPYEQYF. In nucleotides, the CDR3 is TGTGCCGCCGCCTCGGTCCCCTACGAGCAGTACTTC.